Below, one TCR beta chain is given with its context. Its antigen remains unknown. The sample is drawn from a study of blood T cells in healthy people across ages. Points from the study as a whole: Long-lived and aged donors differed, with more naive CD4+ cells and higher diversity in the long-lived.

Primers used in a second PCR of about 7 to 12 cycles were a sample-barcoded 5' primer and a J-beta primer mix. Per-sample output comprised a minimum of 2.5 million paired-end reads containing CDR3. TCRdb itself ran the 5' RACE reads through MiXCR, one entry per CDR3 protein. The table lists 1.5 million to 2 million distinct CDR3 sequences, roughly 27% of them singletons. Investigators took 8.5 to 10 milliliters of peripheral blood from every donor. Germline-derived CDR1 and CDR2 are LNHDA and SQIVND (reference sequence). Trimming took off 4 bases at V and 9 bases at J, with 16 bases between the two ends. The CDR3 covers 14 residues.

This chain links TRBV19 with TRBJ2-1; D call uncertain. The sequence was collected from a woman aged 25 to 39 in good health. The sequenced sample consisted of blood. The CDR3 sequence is CASSTASRRLEQFF. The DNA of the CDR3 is TGTGCCAGTAGTACCGCATCTAGGCGTCTTGAGCAGTTCTTC.